Listed here are 12 T cell receptor beta chains from one sample, sequenced in a study of early T cells in non-severe SARS-CoV-2 infection. TCRdb re-called the 5' RACE reads with MiXCR, one entry per CDR3 protein. This sample carries 55,000 to 70,000 distinct CDR3 sequences, about a tenth of them seen once, and the ten largest clones take 6.4%. Sequencing was done on a sample of whole blood. The receptor set was obtained from an adult who was a healthcare worker with PCR-confirmed SARS-CoV-2 infection or an uninfected control (not recorded which).

This clonotype is categorized as medium-sized (0.01 to 0.1%). The chain recombines TRBV5-1 with TRBJ2-3, with 9 bases matching TRBD2. The germline gives CDR1 SGHRS, CDR2 YFSETQ. The CDR3 has 15 amino acids. Trimming removed 4 bases from V and 12 bases from J; junction bases left unmatched: 15. The CDR3 sequence: CASSDSGSPRQGQYF. The CDR3 DNA reads TGCGCCAGCAGCGATAGCGGGAGTCCACGGCAGGGTCAGTATTTT.

CDR3 loop: CATKQGPNTEAFF. The CDR3 region has the DNA TGTGCCACCAAACAGGGACCTAACACTGAAGCTTTCTTT. The V call is TRBV24-1, the J call TRBJ1-1; D is perhaps TRBD1 (6 bases). The germline V and J ends were trimmed by 8 bases and 2 bases, with 11 bases remaining between them. Looked up from germline, CDR1 is KGHDR and CDR2 is SFDVKD. This CDR3 region has 13 residues.

Ten or more counts support this clonotype. The chain employs TRBV28 and TRBJ2-1; 9 bases are shared with TRBD2. The germline V gene encodes CDR1 MDHEN and CDR2 SYDVKM. V was pared by 6 bases and J by 12 bases, with 6 bases of the junction left unmatched. CDR3 length equals 12 residues. The CDR3 loop reads CASRKLAGRQFF. The CDR3 DNA is TGTGCCAGCAGAAAACTAGCGGGCCGGCAGTTCTTC.

The chain joins TRBV2 to TRBJ2-4; D perhaps matches TRBD2 (5 bases). Germline assignment: CDR1 SNHLY and CDR2 FYNNEI. V shed 2 bases and J shed 9 bases, with 17 bases lying between them. This CDR3 region has 15 residues. The CDR3 loop reads CASSENGRVGSIQYF. As DNA, the CDR3 is TGTGCCAGCAGTGAAAACGGGCGGGTCGGAAGCATTCAGTACTTC.

This clonotype was observed a handful of times. This chain connects TRBV2 to TRBJ1-3, with D unresolved. The V gene lost 4 bases and the J gene lost 3 bases, with 7 bases spanning the gap. CDR3 length: 13 amino acids. Per germline, CDR1 SNHLY and CDR2 FYNNEI. The CDR3 DNA is TGTGCCAGCAGTGCCCAAGGTGGAAACACCATATATTTT. As protein: CASSAQGGNTIYF.

This clonotype was observed at least ten times. This chain joins TRBV7-2 and TRBJ2-2; no firm D call. The length of the CDR3 is 15 residues. V was shortened by 2 bases and J by 3 bases, with 10 bases between the two germline ends. Per germline, CDR1 SGHTA and CDR2 FQGNSA. Here the CDR3 reads CASSLLLLYTGELFF. CDR3 DNA: TGTGCCAGCAGCTTATTACTCCTGTACACCGGGGAGCTGTTTTTT.

The chain has TRBV5-1 and TRBJ2-1, with no clear D. Germline CDR1 reads SGHRS; CDR2 reads YFSETQ. CDR3 length equals 13 residues. V lost 2 bases, J lost 5 bases, and 8 bases lay in between. For the CDR3, the DNA is TGCGCCAGCAGCTTTTATGGAAACAATGAGCAGTTCTTC. It is translated as CASSFYGNNEQFF.

The V gene is TRBV10-3, the J gene TRBJ2-5, with 10 bases lining up with TRBD2. With V trimmed by 6 bases and J by 2 bases, 3 bases remained unmatched. Germline V gene sequence: CDR1 ENHRY, CDR2 SYGVKD. The length of the CDR3 is 14 residues. CDR3 in amino acids: CAISLAGVQETQYF. CDR3 in DNA: TGTGCCATCAGCCTAGCGGGAGTGCAAGAGACCCAGTACTTC.

This clonotype came up many times. The V and J genes are TRBV20-1 and TRBJ1-1; D gene unclear. CDR3 length: 13 residues. The germline V and J ends were trimmed by 6 bases and 0 bases, with 11 bases remaining between them. Germline V gives CDR1 DFQATT, CDR2 SNEGSKA (reference sequence). CDR3 residues: CSAPPWVNTEAFF. CDR3 DNA sequence: TGCAGTGCCCCTCCCTGGGTGAACACTGAAGCTTTCTTT.

The rearrangement uses TRBV18 and TRBJ2-2; 7 bases are shared with TRBD1. The junction had 8 bases not matched to a gene; V was cut back by 3 bases and J by 4 bases. From germline, CDR1 is KGHSH and CDR2 LQKENI. This CDR3 is built from 16 residues. The CDR3 DNA sequence: TGTGCCAGCTCACCGGAAACAGGGGCCGGCACCGGGGAGCTGTTTTTT. Translating it yields CASSPETGAGTGELFF.

This chain joins TRBV20-1 and TRBJ1-1; no definite D call. The CDR3 consists of 15 residues. V lost 4 bases to trimming and J lost 0 bases, with 15 bases between them. Germline V gene lookup returns CDR1 DFQATT and CDR2 SNEGSKA (reference sequence). The CDR3 region has the DNA TGCAGTGCTATTGGTTTAGGACGTTTGAACACTGAAGCTTTCTTT. This encodes CSAIGLGRLNTEAFF.

This clonotype was picked up a small number of times. This is likely a read error, given that the CDR3 carries no conserved phenylalanine or tryptophan at its end. The limits of the CDR3 on the DNA are not certain, so only TCRdb's listed CDR3 is given. V and J are TRBV28 and TRBJ2-7; TRBD2, the table's D call, was not compared with the DNA. Germline loops: CDR1 MDHEN, CDR2 SYDVKM. Inclusive of both ends, the CDR3 amounts to 12 amino acids. The CDR3 sequence: CASSLVLIRDFN.